This T cell receptor beta chain is drawn from a study of T-cell memory formation after mild COVID-19. A single record per CDR3 protein comes from TCRdb applying MiXCR to the 5' RACE reads. The sample records about 150,000 distinct CDR3 sequences, roughly 14% being singletons. General study points: The SARS-CoV-2 specificity of second-wave clones reaching peak at day 37 remained unverified.

In this sample, this clonotype turned up a few times. Its antigen is unidentified. The J segment lost 4 bases and the V segment lost 7 bases, leaving 8 bases of the junction unmatched. Germline V gives CDR1 SGHRS, CDR2 YFSETQ. The CDR3 is 14 amino acids. This TCR was recovered from an adult woman who had mild COVID-19 (a few samples of this study predate the infection). Cell type and time point are not known. V and J are TRBV5-1 and TRBJ2-7; TRBD1 matches at 10 bases. The sequenced material came from PBMCs or a T cell subset sorted from them (not recorded which). The CDR3 DNA follows: TGCGCCAGCGCGCCGGGACAGGGGACGTACGAGCAGTACTTC. Its translation: CASAPGQGTYEQYF.